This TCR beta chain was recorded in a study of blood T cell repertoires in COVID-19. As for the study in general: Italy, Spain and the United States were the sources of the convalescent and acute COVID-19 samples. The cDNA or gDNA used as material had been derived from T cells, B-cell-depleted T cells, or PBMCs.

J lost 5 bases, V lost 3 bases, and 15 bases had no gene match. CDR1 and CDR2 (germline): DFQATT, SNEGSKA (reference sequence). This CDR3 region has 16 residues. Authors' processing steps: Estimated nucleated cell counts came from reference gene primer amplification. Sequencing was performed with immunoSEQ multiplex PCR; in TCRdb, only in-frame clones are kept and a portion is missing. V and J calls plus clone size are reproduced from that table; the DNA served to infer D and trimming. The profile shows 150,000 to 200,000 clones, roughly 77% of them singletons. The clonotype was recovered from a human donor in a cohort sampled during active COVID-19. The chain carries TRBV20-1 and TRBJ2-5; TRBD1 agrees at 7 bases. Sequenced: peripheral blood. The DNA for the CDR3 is TGCAGTGCTAGTTGGGCACAGCACAGGGGACAGGAGACCCAGTACTTC. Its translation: CSASWAQHRGQETQYF.